The following is a TCR beta chain sequence with its context. One end of the junction varies from germline; a read error may be responsible. These data originate in a study of blood T cells in healthy people across ages. Germline values: CDR1 LNHNV, CDR2 YYDKDF (reference sequence). This CDR3 spans 17 amino acids. Then a second PCR, running about 6 to 12 cycles, was carried out with a sample-barcoded 5' primer and a J-beta primer mix. The study obtained at least 2.5 million CDR3-containing paired-end reads from every sample. Each CDR3 protein is one row after TCRdb ran MiXCR on the 5' RACE reads. This sample carries 1.5 million to 2 million distinct CDR3 sequences, about 28% of them seen once, and the ten largest clones take approximately 7.7%.

This chain connects TRBV15 to TRBJ2-1; D is perhaps TRBD1 (6 bases). Sample: blood. The sequence came from a woman aged 30 to 39 in good health. The CDR3 DNA sequence: TGTGCCACCAGCAGCCCACAGGGACCGATCTCCTACAATGAGCGGTTCTTC. Its translation: CATSSPQGPISYNERFF.